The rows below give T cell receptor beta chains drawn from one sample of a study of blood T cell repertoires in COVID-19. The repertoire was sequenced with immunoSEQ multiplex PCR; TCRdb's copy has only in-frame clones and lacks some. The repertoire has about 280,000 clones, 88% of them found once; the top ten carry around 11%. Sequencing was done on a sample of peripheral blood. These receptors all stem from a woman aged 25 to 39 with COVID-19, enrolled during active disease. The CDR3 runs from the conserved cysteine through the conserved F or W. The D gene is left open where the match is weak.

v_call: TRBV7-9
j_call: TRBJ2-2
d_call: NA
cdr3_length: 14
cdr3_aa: CAIGGDKNTGELFF
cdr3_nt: TGTGCCATTGGGGGGGACAAGAACACCGGGGAGCTGTTTTTT

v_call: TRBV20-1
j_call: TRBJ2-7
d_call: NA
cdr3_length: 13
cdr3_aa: CSASPGEGGEQYF
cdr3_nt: TGCAGTGCTAGTCCCGGGGAAGGGGGAGAGCAGTACTTC

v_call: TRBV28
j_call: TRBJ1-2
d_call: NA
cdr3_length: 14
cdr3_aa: CASRRAGAVDGYTF
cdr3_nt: TGTGCCAGCAGGCGGGCAGGGGCGGTCGATGGCTACACCTTC

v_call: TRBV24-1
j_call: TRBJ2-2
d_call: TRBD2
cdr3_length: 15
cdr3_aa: CATRGGLSNTGELFF
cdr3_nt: TGTGCCACCAGGGGAGGGCTGTCGAACACCGGGGAGCTGTTTTTT

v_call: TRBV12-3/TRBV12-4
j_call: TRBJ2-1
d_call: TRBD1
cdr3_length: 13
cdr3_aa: CASWDREHNEQFF
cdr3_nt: TGTGCCAGCTGGGACAGGGAACACAATGAGCAGTTCTTC

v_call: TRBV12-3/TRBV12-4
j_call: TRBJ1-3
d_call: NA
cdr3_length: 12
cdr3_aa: CASSFFRNTIYF
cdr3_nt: TGTGCCAGCAGTTTCTTTAGAAACACCATATATTTT

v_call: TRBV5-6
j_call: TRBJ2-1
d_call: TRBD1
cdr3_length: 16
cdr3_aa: CASSFVLTGYNNEQFF
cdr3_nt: TGTGCCAGCAGCTTCGTCTTGACAGGGTACAACAATGAGCAGTTCTTC

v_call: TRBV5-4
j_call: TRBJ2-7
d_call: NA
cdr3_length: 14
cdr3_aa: CASSKGELAYEQYF
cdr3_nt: TGTGCCAGCAGCAAGGGAGAGTTGGCCTACGAGCAGTACTTC

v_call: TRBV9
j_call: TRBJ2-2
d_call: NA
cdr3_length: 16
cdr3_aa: CASSVAARGDTGELFF
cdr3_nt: TGTGCCAGCAGCGTAGCGGCCAGGGGGGACACCGGGGAGCTGTTTTTT

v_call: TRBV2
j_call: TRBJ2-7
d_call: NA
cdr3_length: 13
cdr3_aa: CASSGRLPYEQYF
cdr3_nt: TGTGCCAGCAGTGGCAGACTTCCCTACGAGCAGTACTTC

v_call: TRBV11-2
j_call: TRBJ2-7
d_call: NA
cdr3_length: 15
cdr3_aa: CASSLAFSSLYEQYF
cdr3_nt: TGTGCCAGCAGCTTAGCCTTCTCCTCCCTATACGAGCAGTACTTC

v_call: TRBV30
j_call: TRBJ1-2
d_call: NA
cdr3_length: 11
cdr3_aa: CAWSTGTGYTF
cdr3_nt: TGTGCCTGGAGTACAGGGACCGGCTACACCTTC

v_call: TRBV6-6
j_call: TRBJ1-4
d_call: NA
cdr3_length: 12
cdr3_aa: CASISGGGKLFF
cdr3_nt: TGTGCCAGCATCAGCGGGGGTGGGAAACTGTTTTTT

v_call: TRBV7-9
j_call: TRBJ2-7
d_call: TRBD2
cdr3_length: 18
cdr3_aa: CASSLELSRASGTYEQYF
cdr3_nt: TGTGCCAGCAGCTTAGAACTCTCCAGGGCTAGCGGGACCTACGAGCAGTACTTC

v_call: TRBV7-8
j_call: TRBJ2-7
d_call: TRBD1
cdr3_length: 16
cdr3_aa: CASTRRRDRGDDEQYF
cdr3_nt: TGTGCCAGCACCCGTCGGAGGGACAGGGGGGACGACGAGCAGTACTTC

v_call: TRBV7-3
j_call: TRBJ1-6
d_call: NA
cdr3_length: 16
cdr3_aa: CASSLMPGGYNSPLHF
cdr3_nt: TGTGCCAGCAGCTTAATGCCAGGAGGATATAATTCACCCCTCCACTTT

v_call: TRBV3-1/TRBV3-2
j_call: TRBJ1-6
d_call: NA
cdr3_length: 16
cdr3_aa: CASSQDPTGYNSPLHF
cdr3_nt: TGTGCCAGCAGCCAAGATCCGACAGGATATAATTCACCCCTCCACTTT